Listed below are T cell receptor beta chains from one sample, sequenced in a study of PD-1 blockade in classical Hodgkin lymphoma. Assay used: immunoSEQ multiplex PCR; TCRdb lists only in-frame clones, some missing. This table holds roughly 55,000 clones, 81% found once. The sequences come from peripheral blood mononuclear cells (PBMCs), collected at baseline. The receptors come from a human donor with classical Hodgkin lymphoma. The CDR3 runs from the conserved cysteine through the conserved F or W. D genes are given only for firm matches. The listing skips clone size in some rows; elsewhere it reads once, few, many or a size class.

size: once; D: .; length: 15; V: TRBV2; J: TRBJ2-3; DNA: TGTGCCAGCAGTCCACTAGAGTGGGGATCCGGTACGCAGTATTTT; CDR3: CASSPLEWGSGTQYF
size: .; D: .; length: 16; V: TRBV9; J: TRBJ1-3; DNA: TGTGCCAGCAGCCCCCGGACCGTCCTCTCTGGAAACACCATATATTTT; CDR3: CASSPRTVLSGNTIYF
size: once; D: .; length: 16; V: TRBV10-1; J: TRBJ1-2; DNA: TGCGCCAGCAGTGAGCCGCGAGGGTCCCTGGACTATGGCTACACCTTC; CDR3: CASSEPRGSLDYGYTF
size: .; D: .; length: 15; V: TRBV25-1; J: TRBJ2-5; DNA: TGTGCCAGCAGCCCGATCGGGCGGGCCAGGGAGACCCAGTACTTC; CDR3: CASSPIGRARETQYF
size: .; D: .; length: 16; V: TRBV5-1; J: TRBJ1-1; DNA: TGCGCCAGCAGCTTGGGGTGGCAGGGAGTGAACACTGAAGCTTTCTTT; CDR3: CASSLGWQGVNTEAFF
size: .; D: .; length: 16; V: TRBV5-1; J: TRBJ2-5; DNA: TGCGCCAGCAGCTCCTGGGACATGGGTCTCCAAGAGACCCAGTACTTC; CDR3: CASSSWDMGLQETQYF
size: .; D: TRBD2; length: 16; V: TRBV6-1; J: TRBJ2-1; DNA: TGTGCCAGCAGGGAAAGGACTAGCGGGAGATACAATGAGCAGTTCTTC; CDR3: CASRERTSGRYNEQFF
size: .; D: .; length: 13; V: TRBV7-9; J: TRBJ2-3; DNA: TGTGCCAGCAGCCCCCGGGGGCCAGATACGCAGTATTTT; CDR3: CASSPRGPDTQYF
size: once; D: TRBD1; length: 16; V: TRBV11-2; J: TRBJ2-7; DNA: TGTGCCAGCAGCTTCCCCGGACAGGGTTTCTCCTACGAGCAGTACTTC; CDR3: CASSFPGQGFSYEQYF
size: .; D: .; length: 15; V: TRBV7-9; J: TRBJ2-1; DNA: TGTGCCAGCAGCTTCTTAGCGGACCGGGGGAATGAGCAGTTCTTC; CDR3: CASSFLADRGNEQFF
size: .; D: .; length: 16; V: TRBV7-6; J: TRBJ1-1; DNA: TGTGCCAGCAGCAGTCGGGCAGGGGTTCAGGGCACTGAAGCTTTCTTT; CDR3: CASSSRAGVQGTEAFF
size: .; D: TRBD2; length: 15; V: TRBV9; J: TRBJ2-2; DNA: TGTGCCAGCAGCGTAGTCCCGGGAGGCACCGGGGAGCTGTTTTTT; CDR3: CASSVVPGGTGELFF
size: .; D: TRBD1; length: 19; V: TRBV7-9; J: TRBJ1-5; DNA: TGTGCCAGCACCGCCCTTCCTCACGACAGGGGGGGTGGCAATCAGCCCCAGCATTTT; CDR3: CASTALPHDRGGGNQPQHF
size: few; D: .; length: 15; V: TRBV28; J: TRBJ1-5; DNA: TGTGCCAGCAGTTTGGGGGAGGGGTATCGACAGCCCCAGCATTTT; CDR3: CASSLGEGYRQPQHF
size: .; D: TRBD1; length: 14; V: TRBV7-9; J: TRBJ1-2; DNA: TGTGCCAGCAGCCCGGGGACAGCGAACTATGGCTACACCTTC; CDR3: CASSPGTANYGYTF
size: .; D: .; length: 14; V: TRBV6-5; J: TRBJ1-6; DNA: TGTGCCAGCAGCGGACAGTACCATAATTCACCCCTCCACTTT; CDR3: CASSGQYHNSPLHF